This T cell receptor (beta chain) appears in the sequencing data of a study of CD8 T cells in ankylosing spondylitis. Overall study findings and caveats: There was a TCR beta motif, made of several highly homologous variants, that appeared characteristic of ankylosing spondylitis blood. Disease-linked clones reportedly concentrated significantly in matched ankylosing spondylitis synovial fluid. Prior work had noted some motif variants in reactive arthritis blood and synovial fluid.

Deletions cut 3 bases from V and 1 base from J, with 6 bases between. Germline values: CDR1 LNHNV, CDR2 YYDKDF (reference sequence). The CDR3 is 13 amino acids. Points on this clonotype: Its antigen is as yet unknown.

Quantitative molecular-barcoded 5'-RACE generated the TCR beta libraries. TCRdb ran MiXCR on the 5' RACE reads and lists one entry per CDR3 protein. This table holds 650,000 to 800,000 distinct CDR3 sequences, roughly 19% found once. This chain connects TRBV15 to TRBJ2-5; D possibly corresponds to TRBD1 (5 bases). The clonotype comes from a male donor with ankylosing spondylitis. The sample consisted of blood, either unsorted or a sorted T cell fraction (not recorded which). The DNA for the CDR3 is TGTGCCACCAGCAGGACAGTCCAAGAGACCCAGTACTTC. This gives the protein CATSRTVQETQYF.